This T cell receptor (beta chain) was obtained from a study of CD8 T cells in ankylosing spondylitis (dated by TCRdb to about 2017). In terms of the full investigation: To find TCR variants linked to disease, the study profiled T cell receptor beta repertoires in ankylosing spondylitis patients and healthy donors. The whole study cohort included some 100 healthy donors and roughly 24 ankylosing spondylitis patients. Samples of peripheral blood were taken, and for ankylosing spondylitis patients, synovial fluid was collected as well.

The sequencing machine was an Illumina HiSeq 2500. Quantitative 5'-RACE with molecular barcodes was used to prepare TCR beta libraries. As for how the authors treated the data: To identify disease-linked TCR variants, a new computational method was used, one built on a probabilistic model of VDJ rearrangement. TCRdb itself trimmed the public reads at Q25 with fastp, ran MiXCR and retained productive beta chains. Merged by CDR3 protein, the rows form single entries marked with the most common genes and DNA. The V and J calls shown here were made by TCRdb, not taken from the authors' results. This sample has 150,000 to 200,000 distinct CDR3 sequences in its table, and roughly 11% of those were observed once. The ten largest make up almost 30% of the sample. The germline ends are 10 bases apart after V is trimmed by 0 bases and J by 1 base. The CDR3 starts with the cysteine, ends with the phenylalanine, and has 15 residues. CDR3 DNA only is kept here, 45 bases in frame from base 1. CDR1 SGHRS and CDR2 YFSETQ are derived from the germline V gene.

General conclusions and limits of the study: The disease-linked clones showed a CD8+ phenotype and occurred at relatively low frequencies in peripheral blood. A TCR beta motif of several highly homologous amino acid variants appeared characteristic of blood from ankylosing spondylitis patients. Some motif variants had previously been reported in the synovial fluid and blood of reactive arthritis patients, which suggests shared mechanisms of disease initiation. According to the report, matched synovial fluid samples from ankylosing spondylitis patients were significantly enriched for the disease-linked clones.

About this clonotype itself: This clone's antigen is unknown. No much larger clonotype is one base removed from it; base qualities were not supplied.

Recombination joined TRBV5-1 with TRBJ1-1; the D gene cannot be resolved reliably. The receptor comes from a male donor with ankylosing spondylitis or in good health (not recorded which). The source material was blood, either unsorted or a sorted T cell fraction (not recorded which). The nucleotide sequence is TGCGCCAGCAGCTTGGATGGCAGACCGAACACTGAAGCTTTCTTT. Its translation reads: CASSLDGRPNTEAFF. Reference TRBV5-1 and TRBJ1-1 proteins supply the regions before and after the CDR3; the full variable domain is: KAGVTQTPRYLIKTRGQQVTLSCSPISGHRSVSWYQQTPGQGLQFLFEYFSETQRNKGNFPGRFSGRQFSNSRSEMNVSTLELGDSALYLCASSLDGRPNTEAFFGQGTRLTVV.